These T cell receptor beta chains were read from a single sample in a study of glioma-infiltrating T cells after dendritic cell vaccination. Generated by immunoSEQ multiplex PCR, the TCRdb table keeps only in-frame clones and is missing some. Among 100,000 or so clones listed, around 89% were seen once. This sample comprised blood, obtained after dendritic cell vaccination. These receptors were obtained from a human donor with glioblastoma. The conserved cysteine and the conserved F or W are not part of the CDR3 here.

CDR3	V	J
ASSLAGTSEGGELF	TRBV10-2	TRBJ2-2
ASSPTGTSNQPQH	TRBV6-5	TRBJ1-5
ASSVGTLGGTEAF	TRBV5-1	TRBJ1-1
ASSFASGRYEQY	TRBV11-3	TRBJ2-7
ASSLEGLAAPLSSYNEQF	TRBV11-2	TRBJ2-1
ASSGQGRYEQY	TRBV28	TRBJ2-7
AISEAVSADTQY	TRBV10-3	TRBJ2-3
ASSLLGPVMNTEAF	TRBV5-1	TRBJ1-1
ASSLAGQGAYEQY	TRBV5-1	TRBJ2-7
ASSQDRGWQY	TRBV4-1	TRBJ2-7
ASSPRTSGAQETQY	TRBV18	TRBJ2-5
ASRVYYEQY	TRBV2	TRBJ2-7
ASSGRDRGSYEQY	TRBV2	TRBJ2-7
ASRARDRALYEQY	TRBV19	TRBJ2-7
ASSSSTGGRDEQY	TRBV5-8	TRBJ2-7
ASSRRQGSGANVLT	TRBV4-1	TRBJ2-6
ASSRTGLASQY	TRBV4-1	TRBJ2-5
ASSLGPGEKLF	TRBV11-3	TRBJ1-4
ASISSLHRFEAF	TRBV19	TRBJ1-1
SVRTGHSGNTIY	TRBV29-1	TRBJ1-3
ASSAEDSVSVLH	TRBV6-5	TRBJ1-6
ASSLVQENTEAF	TRBV5-4	TRBJ1-1
ASGTYSSYEQY	TRBV5-1	TRBJ2-7
ASMSQAYEQY	TRBV19	TRBJ2-7
ASRAGQGVYSPLH	TRBV2	TRBJ1-6
ASSLRLVGGAPEQY	TRBV13	-
ASSPGTGTGSPLH	TRBV19	TRBJ1-6
ASNGQGNYGYT	TRBV6-1	TRBJ1-2
AWSQGNSPLH	TRBV30	TRBJ1-6
ASSLVGTGIGNTIY	TRBV5-4	TRBJ1-3
ASSRRQTNTGELF	TRBV7-9	TRBJ2-2
ASSFVGTSGQETQY	TRBV11-3	TRBJ2-5
ASSSGRVDYEQY	TRBV5-5	TRBJ2-7
ASSVLGLAGTYTQY	TRBV6-4	TRBJ2-3
ASSFSLSYEQY	TRBV7-9	TRBJ2-7
ASSLWGGVATEAF	TRBV5-1	TRBJ1-1
SVDVNYGYT	TRBV29-1	TRBJ1-2
ASTLSQATGTNEKLF	TRBV2	TRBJ1-4
ASSSDGSGYEQF	TRBV5-1	TRBJ2-1
ASSAVSRGNTEAF	TRBV2	TRBJ1-1